These 26 T cell receptor beta chains share one sample of origin, sequenced in a study of response to subunit inactivated influenza vaccine. TCRdb passed the RT-PCR reads through MiXCR, listing each CDR3 protein once. Among approximately 520,000 distinct CDR3 sequences listed, around 25% were seen once. Sequences were derived from CD4+ T cells sorted from PBMCs, sampled less than 6 days after vaccination. The receptors originated from a man aged 50 to 59 who received an inactivated influenza vaccine.

This clonotype has more than one count but fewer than ten. The chain is built from TRBV20-1 and TRBJ1-4; D is possibly TRBD1 (6 bases). The CDR3 totals 14 residues. Trimming stripped 3 bases from V and 4 bases from J, with 12 bases between. The germline V gene encodes CDR1 DFQATT and CDR2 SNEGSKA (reference sequence). This CDR3 reads CSASSGANNEKLFF. The CDR3 DNA reads as TGCAGTGCTAGCTCGGGGGCGAATAATGAAAAACTGTTTTTT.

This clonotype was observed a single time. The CDR3 is CASSRALGDSVYNEQFF. In nucleotides, the CDR3 is TGTGCCAGCAGTCGCGCCTTGGGGGACAGCGTCTACAATGAGCAGTTCTTC. The chain joins TRBV6-2 or TRBV6-3 to TRBJ2-1; 7 bases fit TRBD1. V lost 5 bases and J lost 3; bases outside the gene matches: 13. The CDR3 loop spans 17 amino acids. Germline V gives CDR1 MNHEY, CDR2 SVGEGT.

This clonotype was counted at least ten times. V usage is TRBV20-1 and J usage is TRBJ1-5, with 9 bases that match TRBD1. The V segment lost 5 bases and the J segment 3 bases; nucleotides outside the gene matches: 11. The germline V gene has CDR1 DFQATT and CDR2 SNEGSKA (reference sequence). This CDR3 contains 16 residues. In DNA form, the CDR3 reads TGCAGTGCTTCCATACCCGGGACAGGGCTCAATCAGCCCCAGCATTTT. Protein sequence: CSASIPGTGLNQPQHF.

J is TRBJ1-2 and V is TRBV20-1; tentatively, D is TRBD1 (5 bases). The CDR3 spans 16 residues. Trimming shortened V by 0 bases and J by 8 bases, and 22 bases separated the two germline ends. CDR1 is DFQATT, CDR2 SNEGSKA, per germline (reference sequence). CDR3 DNA: TGCAGTGCTAGAGATGGGGAAGGGGTTCTCCGGGACGGCTACACCTTC. Translation: CSARDGEGVLRDGYTF.

This chain joins TRBV5-1 and TRBJ2-3; 11 nucleotides align to TRBD2. Germline trimming cut 4 bases from V and 4 bases from J; bases unmatched to any gene: 8. Germline V lookup: CDR1 SGHRS, CDR2 YFSETQ. This CDR3 contains 16 residues. The CDR3 DNA reads as TGCGCCAGCAGCCCCCCTAGCGGGGGGCGCTCAGATACGCAGTATTTT. This codes for CASSPPSGGRSDTQYF.

With regard to this clonotype: One junction end disagrees with the germline gene, perhaps due to a read error. V and J are TRBV7-9 and TRBJ2-2; 10 bases are a match to TRBD2. CDR1 is SEHNR, CDR2 FQNEAQ, per germline (reference sequence). The CDR3 loop spans 16 amino acids. This CDR3 reads CSSTQKASGSPGELFF. CDR3 DNA sequence: TGTTCCAGCACCCAGAAGGCTAGCGGGAGCCCCGGGGAGCTGTTTTTT.

The genes are TRBV5-1 and TRBJ2-7, with unresolved D. This CDR3 spans 14 amino acids. Trimming left V 1 base short and J 3 bases short, with 11 bases between. CDR1 SGHRS and CDR2 YFSETQ come from the germline V gene. CDR3 residues: CASSLMGTDYEQYF. The CDR3 DNA sequence: TGCGCCAGCAGCTTGATGGGCACCGACTACGAGCAGTACTTC. The variable domain in full, with the rest retrieved from reference TRBV5-1 and TRBJ2-7, is KAGVTQTPRYLIKTRGQQVTLSCSPISGHRSVSWYQQTPGQGLQFLFEYFSETQRNKGNFPGRFSGRQFSNSRSEMNVSTLELGDSALYLCASSLMGTDYEQYFGPGTRLTVT.

The table lists this clonotype with a few counts. This chain joins TRBV20-1 and TRBJ2-3; no reliable D call. Trimming cost V 6 bases and J 5 bases, with 12 bases left between them. CDR1 DFQATT and CDR2 SNEGSKA come from the germline V gene (reference sequence). The CDR3 loop spans 12 amino acids. The CDR3 DNA follows: TGCAGTGCGCAACTCTGGGGAGATACGCAGTATTTT. It encodes CSAQLWGDTQYF.

This clonotype occurred a few times. The chain's CDR3 is CASSRDRGVRNTEAFF. The DNA for the CDR3 is TGTGCCAGCAGCCGGGACAGGGGAGTAAGGAACACTGAAGCTTTCTTT. The chain links TRBV12-3 or TRBV12-4 to TRBJ1-1, with TRBD1 matching 10 bases. This CDR3 is 16 amino acids long. J gave up 1 base and V 6 bases, and 8 bases lay outside the gene matches.

The chain has TRBV30 and TRBJ1-5; 10 bases fit TRBD1. In germline, CDR1 is GTSNPN, CDR2 SVGIG (reference sequence). CDR3 size: 14 residues. V was pared by 5 bases and J by 2 bases, with 3 bases of the junction left unmatched. The CDR3 here is CAWAGTGGNQPQHF. DNA of the CDR3: TGTGCCTGGGCCGGGACAGGGGGCAATCAGCCCCAGCATTTT.

V and J are TRBV20-1 and TRBJ1-6; possibly TRBD1 for D (6 bases). CDR1 is DFQATT, CDR2 SNEGSKA, per germline (reference sequence). V was clipped by 4 bases and J by 6 bases, with 13 bases between them. This CDR3 comprises 14 residues. The CDR3 sequence is CSATLRGFNSPLHF. Here the CDR3 DNA reads TGCAGTGCTACCCTCAGGGGTTTTAATTCACCCCTCCACTTT.

This clonotype has a handful of counts. The rearrangement uses TRBV9 and TRBJ2-5; 13 bases align to TRBD2. Germline CDR1 reads SGDLS; CDR2 reads YYNGEE. V lost 0 bases and J lost 4; bases outside the gene matches: 6. The CDR3 is 17 residues long. DNA of the CDR3: TGTGCCAGCAGCGTAGCACTAGCGGGGGGGCTTCGAGAGACCCAGTACTTC. It is translated as CASSVALAGGLRETQYF. The variable domain in full, with the rest retrieved from reference TRBV9 and TRBJ2-5, is DSGVTQTPKHLITATGQRVTLRCSPRSGDLSVYWYQQSLDQGLQFLIQYYNGEERAKGNILERFSAQQFPDLHSELNLSSLELGDSALYFCASSVALAGGLRETQYFGPGTRLLVL.

The chain combines TRBV15 with TRBJ2-5; TRBD1 is a possible D gene (6 bases). Germline-derived CDR1 and CDR2 are LNHNV and YYDKDF (reference sequence). Trimming cost V 0 bases and J 5 bases, with 16 bases left between them. The CDR3 spans 16 residues. The CDR3 DNA reads TGTGCCACCAGCAGAGATTCCGGCAGGGGCGAGGAGACCCAGTACTTC. This translates into CATSRDSGRGEETQYF.

The chain links TRBV5-6 to TRBJ2-1; 10 nucleotides line up with TRBD1. The CDR3 extends over 15 amino acids. CDR1 and CDR2 (germline): SGHDT, YYEEEE. V shed 0 bases, J shed 8 bases, and the junction held 5 bases outside the gene matches. This CDR3 is CASSLGDRGIYEQFF. CDR3 bases: TGTGCCAGCAGCTTGGGGGACAGGGGTATCTATGAGCAGTTCTTC.

This clonotype was observed at least ten times. This chain uses TRBV5-1 with TRBJ2-6; 7 bases map to TRBD1. The CDR3 covers 20 residues. V shed 3 bases and J 0 bases; nucleotides not matched to a gene: 15. The germline V gene encodes CDR1 SGHRS and CDR2 YFSETQ. CDR3 sequence reads: CASSSHRTGATTSGANVLTF. The CDR3 DNA reads TGCGCCAGCAGCTCTCATCGCACAGGGGCTACCACCTCTGGGGCCAACGTCCTGACTTTC.

This clonotype was seen only a few times. J is TRBJ2-3 and V is TRBV29-1; 9 bases align to TRBD1. With 7 bases clipped from V and 6 bases from J, the junction kept 8 bases outside the gene matches. Germline values: CDR1 SQVTM, CDR2 ANQGSEA. CDR3 length: 13 amino acids. The CDR3 sequence: CSAGDRVADTQYF. Written as DNA, the CDR3 is TGCAGCGCTGGGGACAGGGTAGCGGATACGCAGTATTTT.

This clonotype has at least ten counts. The chain is built from TRBV7-2 and TRBJ2-5; no reliable D call. The closer fit of TRBJ2-3 to the DNA end suggests the J call may be wrong. CDR3 length equals 13 residues. The germline gives CDR1 SGHTA, CDR2 FQGNSA. CDR3 sequence (DNA): TGTGCCAGCAGCTTAGTTCCCCGTGAGACGCAGTATTTT. Amino acid sequence: CASSLVPRETQYF.

The rearrangement links TRBV5-1 to TRBJ2-3; 7 nucleotides match TRBD1. Trimming removed 5 bases from V and 3 bases from J; junction bases left unmatched: 9. The CDR3 is made up of 15 amino acids. CDR1 and CDR2 (germline): SGHRS, YFSETQ. The CDR3, as DNA: TGCGCCAGCAGTCAACGACAGGGAGCGACAGATACGCAGTATTTT. Its protein product is CASSQRQGATDTQYF.

The chain uses TRBV20-1 and TRBJ2-5; the D is unclear. The germline V gene encodes CDR1 DFQATT and CDR2 SNEGSKA (reference sequence). V was cut by 2 bases and J by 5 bases, with 9 bases left in between. The CDR3 extends over 12 amino acids. DNA of the CDR3: TGCAGTGCTAGAACCCATCAGGAGACCCAGTACTTC. This gives the protein CSARTHQETQYF.

The J gene is TRBJ2-5, the V gene TRBV3-1, with TRBD2 identical over 11 bases. The CDR3 totals 15 residues. The ends lost 3 bases at V and 1 base at J; junction bases unmatched: 1. Germline lookup yields CDR1 LGHDT and CDR2 YNNKEL (reference sequence). The CDR3 sequence is CASSQTSGAQETQYF. CDR3 sequence (DNA): TGTGCCAGCAGCCAGACTAGCGGGGCCCAAGAGACCCAGTACTTC.

This clonotype was detected a few times. The chain employs TRBV20-1 and TRBJ2-3, with 9 bases aligning to TRBD2. J gave up 4 bases and V 3 bases, and 11 bases lay outside the gene matches. This CDR3 has 16 amino acids. Germline-derived CDR1 and CDR2 are DFQATT and SNEGSKA (reference sequence). CDR3 DNA sequence: TGCAGTGCTAGTATGGTGCGGGGGGGCCGTCCAGATACGCAGTATTTT. Its translation is CSASMVRGGRPDTQYF.

This clonotype was observed a few times. The chain has TRBV5-1 and TRBJ2-3, with D perhaps matching TRBD2 (5 bases). This CDR3 comprises 13 residues. V was cut by 4 bases and J by 0 bases, with 6 bases left in between. Germline CDR1 reads SGHRS; CDR2 reads YFSETQ. The CDR3 loop is CASSGGSTDTQYF. The CDR3 DNA reads as TGCGCCAGCAGCGGAGGAAGCACAGATACGCAGTATTTT.

This chain links TRBV7-2 with TRBJ2-3, with 7 bases fitting TRBD1. V shed 5 bases and J 4 bases; nucleotides not matched to a gene: 9. Per the germline V gene, CDR1 is SGHTA and CDR2 is FQGNSA. This CDR3 has 15 amino acids. CDR3 protein: CASSPRTGRSDTQYF. In DNA, the CDR3 is TGTGCCAGCAGCCCCCGGACAGGACGGTCAGATACGCAGTATTTT.

The J gene is TRBJ2-1, the V gene TRBV12-3 or TRBV12-4; the match to TRBD1 covers 7 bases. V shed 4 bases and J 2 bases; nucleotides not matched to a gene: 5. This CDR3 has 15 residues. DNA of the CDR3: TGTGCCAGCAGTTCCCTGACAGGGACCTACAATGAGCAGTTCTTC. This encodes CASSSLTGTYNEQFF.

V and J are TRBV12-3 or TRBV12-4 and TRBJ2-5; D uncertain. CDR3 length equals 15 residues. The V and J ends lost 5 bases and 2 bases respectively, with 15 bases between them. CDR3 DNA: TGTGCCAGCAGTCCCAAAATCGAGGTACAAGAGACCCAGTACTTC. Amino acids: CASSPKIEVQETQYF.

This clonotype appeared a few times. The gene calls are TRBV12-3 or TRBV12-4 and TRBJ2-1; D is unclear. V shed 1 base and J shed 0 bases, with 7 bases lying between them. The CDR3 is 15 amino acids. The CDR3 coding sequence is TGTGCCAGCAGTTTAGTTACGGGCTCCTACAATGAGCAGTTCTTC. This gives the protein CASSLVTGSYNEQFF.